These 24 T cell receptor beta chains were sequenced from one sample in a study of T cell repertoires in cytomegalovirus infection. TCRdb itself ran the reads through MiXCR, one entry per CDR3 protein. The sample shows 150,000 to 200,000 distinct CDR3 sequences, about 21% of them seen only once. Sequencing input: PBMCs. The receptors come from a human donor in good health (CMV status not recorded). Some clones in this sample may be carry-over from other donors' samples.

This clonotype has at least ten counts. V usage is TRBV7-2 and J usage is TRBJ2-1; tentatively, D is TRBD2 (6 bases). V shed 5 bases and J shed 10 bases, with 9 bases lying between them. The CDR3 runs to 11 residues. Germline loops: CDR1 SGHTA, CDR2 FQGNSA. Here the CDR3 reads CASSPAGEQFF. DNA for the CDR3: TGTGCCAGCAGCCCGGCGGGAGAGCAGTTCTTC.

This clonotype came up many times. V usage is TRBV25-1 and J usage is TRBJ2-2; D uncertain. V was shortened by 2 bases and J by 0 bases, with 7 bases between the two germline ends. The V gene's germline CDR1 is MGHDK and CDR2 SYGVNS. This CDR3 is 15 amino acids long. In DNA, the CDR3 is TGTGCCAGCAGTGAAAGGCAGACGAACACCGGGGAGCTGTTTTTT. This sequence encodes CASSERQTNTGELFF.

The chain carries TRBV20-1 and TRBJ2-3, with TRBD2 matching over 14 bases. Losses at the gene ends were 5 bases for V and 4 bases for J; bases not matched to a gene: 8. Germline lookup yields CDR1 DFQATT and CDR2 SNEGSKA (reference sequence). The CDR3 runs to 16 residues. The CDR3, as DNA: TGCAGTGCTTGGGGACTAGCGGGAGAGGTGCCAGATACGCAGTATTTT. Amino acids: CSAWGLAGEVPDTQYF.

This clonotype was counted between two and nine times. This CDR3 is CASSFTGKVSNEQFF. The CDR3, as DNA: TGCGCCAGCAGCTTCACAGGGAAGGTGTCGAATGAGCAGTTCTTC. This rearrangement joins TRBV5-1 to TRBJ2-1; D is possibly TRBD1 (6 bases). Trimming removed 2 bases from V and 7 bases from J, with 16 bases in between. CDR3 length: 15 residues. Germline assignment: CDR1 SGHRS and CDR2 YFSETQ.

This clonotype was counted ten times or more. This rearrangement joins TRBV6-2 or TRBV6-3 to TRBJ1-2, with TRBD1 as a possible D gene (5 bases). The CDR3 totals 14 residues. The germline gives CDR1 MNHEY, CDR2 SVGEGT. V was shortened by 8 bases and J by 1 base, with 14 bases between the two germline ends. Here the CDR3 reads CASFGTPNNYGYTF. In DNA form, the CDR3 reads TGTGCCAGCTTCGGGACTCCGAATAACTATGGCTACACCTTC.

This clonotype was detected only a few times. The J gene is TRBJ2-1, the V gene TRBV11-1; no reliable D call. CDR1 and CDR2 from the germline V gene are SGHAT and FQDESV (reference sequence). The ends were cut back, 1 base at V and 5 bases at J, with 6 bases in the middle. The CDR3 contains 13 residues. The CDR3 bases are TGTGCCAGCAGCTTAGTGCAGAACAATGAGCAGTTCTTC. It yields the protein CASSLVQNNEQFF. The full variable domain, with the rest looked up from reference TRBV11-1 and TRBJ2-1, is EAEVAQSPRYKITEKSQAVAFWCDPISGHATLYWYRQILGQGPELLVQFQDESVVDDSQLPKDRFSAERLKGVDSTLKIQPAELGDSAMYLCASSLVQNNEQFFGPGTRLTVL.

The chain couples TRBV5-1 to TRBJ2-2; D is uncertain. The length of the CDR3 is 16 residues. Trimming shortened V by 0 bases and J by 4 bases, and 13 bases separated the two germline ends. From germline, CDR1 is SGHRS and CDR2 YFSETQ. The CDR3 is CASSLVPGLTTGELFF. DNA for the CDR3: TGCGCCAGCAGCTTGGTGCCGGGTCTGACCACCGGGGAGCTGTTTTTT.

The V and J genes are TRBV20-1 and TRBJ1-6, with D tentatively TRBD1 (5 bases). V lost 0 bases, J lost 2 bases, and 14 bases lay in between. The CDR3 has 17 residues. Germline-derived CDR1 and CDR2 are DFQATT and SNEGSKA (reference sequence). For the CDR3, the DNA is TGCAGTGCTAGAGATCGCCAGGGAACGACCTATAATTCACCCCTCCACTTT. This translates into CSARDRQGTTYNSPLHF.

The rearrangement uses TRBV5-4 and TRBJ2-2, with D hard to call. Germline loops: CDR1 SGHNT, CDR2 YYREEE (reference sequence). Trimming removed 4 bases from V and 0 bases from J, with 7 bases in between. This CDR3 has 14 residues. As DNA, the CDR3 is TGTGCCAGCAGCGCGACACCGAACACCGGGGAGCTGTTTTTT. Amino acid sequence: CASSATPNTGELFF. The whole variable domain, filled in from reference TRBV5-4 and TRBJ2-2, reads ETGVTQSPTHLIKTRGQQVTLRCSSQSGHNTVSWYQQALGQGPQFIFQYYREEENGRGNFPPRFSGLQFPNYSSELNVNALELDDSALYLCASSATPNTGELFFGEGSRLTVL.

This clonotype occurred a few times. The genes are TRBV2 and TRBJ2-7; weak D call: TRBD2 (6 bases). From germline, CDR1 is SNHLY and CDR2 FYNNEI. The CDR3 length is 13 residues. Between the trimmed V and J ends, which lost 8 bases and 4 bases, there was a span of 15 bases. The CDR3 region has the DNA TGTGCCAGCGGGGACGGGGGACTTTACGAGCAGTACTTC. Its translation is CASGDGGLYEQYF.

Here the CDR3 DNA reads TGTGCCAGTAGTCTGCGGGGTAGCGGGGTGTCCTACAATGAGCAGTTCTTC. Protein sequence: CASSLRGSGVSYNEQFF. The rearrangement uses TRBV19 and TRBJ2-1; TRBD2 agrees at 8 bases. The CDR3 has 17 amino acids. The J segment lost 1 base and the V segment lost 5 bases, leaving 10 bases of the junction unmatched. Germline CDR1 reads LNHDA; CDR2 reads SQIVND (reference sequence).

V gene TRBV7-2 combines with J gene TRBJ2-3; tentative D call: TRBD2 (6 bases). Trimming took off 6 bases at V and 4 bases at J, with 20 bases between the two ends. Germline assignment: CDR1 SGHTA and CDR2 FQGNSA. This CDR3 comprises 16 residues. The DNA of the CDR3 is TGTGCCAGCAGGGTACTAGCCCAGGTTAGGCCAGATACGCAGTATTTT. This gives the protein CASRVLAQVRPDTQYF.

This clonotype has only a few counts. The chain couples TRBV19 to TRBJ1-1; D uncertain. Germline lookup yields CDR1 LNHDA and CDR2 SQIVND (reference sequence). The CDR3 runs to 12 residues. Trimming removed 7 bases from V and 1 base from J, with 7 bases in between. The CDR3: CASNFRNTEAFF. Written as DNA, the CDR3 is TGTGCCAGTAATTTCAGGAACACTGAAGCTTTCTTT.

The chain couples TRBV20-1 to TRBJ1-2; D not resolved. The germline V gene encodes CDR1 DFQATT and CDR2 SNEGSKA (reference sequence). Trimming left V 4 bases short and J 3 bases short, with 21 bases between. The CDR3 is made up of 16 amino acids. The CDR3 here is CSANPGRSKGHYGYTF. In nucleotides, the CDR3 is TGCAGTGCTAATCCGGGCAGGAGCAAGGGTCACTATGGCTACACCTTC.

CDR3 residues: CASSLSPQRGYEQYF. CDR3 sequence (DNA): TGTGCCAGCAGCTTGTCGCCCCAGAGGGGCTACGAGCAGTACTTC. V is TRBV5-6 and J is TRBJ2-7, with D perhaps matching TRBD1 or TRBD2 (5 bases each). The ends were cut back, 1 base at V and 3 bases at J, with 14 bases in the middle. The CDR3 is 15 amino acids. CDR1 is SGHDT and CDR2 is YYEEEE in the germline V gene.

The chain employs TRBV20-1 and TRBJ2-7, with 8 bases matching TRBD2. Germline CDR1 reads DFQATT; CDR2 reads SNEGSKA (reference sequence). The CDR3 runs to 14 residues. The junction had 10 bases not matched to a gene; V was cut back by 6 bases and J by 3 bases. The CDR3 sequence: CSAEHREGGYEQYF. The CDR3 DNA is TGCAGTGCGGAGCACCGGGAGGGAGGCTACGAGCAGTACTTC.

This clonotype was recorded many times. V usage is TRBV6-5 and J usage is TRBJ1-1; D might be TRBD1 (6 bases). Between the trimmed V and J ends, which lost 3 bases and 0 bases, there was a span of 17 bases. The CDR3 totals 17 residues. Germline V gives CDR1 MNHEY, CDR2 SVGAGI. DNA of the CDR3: TGTGCCAGCAGTTATTCTCCGGAAAGGACAGTGAACACTGAAGCTTTCTTT. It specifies CASSYSPERTVNTEAFF.

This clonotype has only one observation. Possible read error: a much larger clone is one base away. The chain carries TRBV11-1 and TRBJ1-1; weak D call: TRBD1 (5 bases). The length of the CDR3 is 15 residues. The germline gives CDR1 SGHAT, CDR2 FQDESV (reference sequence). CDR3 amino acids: CASSPPALGGREALF. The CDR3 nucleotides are TGTGCCAGCAGCCCTCCGGCTCTGGGGGGTCGTGAAGCTCTCTTT. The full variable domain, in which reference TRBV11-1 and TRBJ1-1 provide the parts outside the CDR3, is EAEVAQSPRYKITEKSQAVAFWCDPISGHATLYWYRQILGQGPELLVQFQDESVVDDSQLPKDRFSAERLKGVDSTLKIQPAELGDSAMYLCASSPPALGGREALFGQGTRLTVV.

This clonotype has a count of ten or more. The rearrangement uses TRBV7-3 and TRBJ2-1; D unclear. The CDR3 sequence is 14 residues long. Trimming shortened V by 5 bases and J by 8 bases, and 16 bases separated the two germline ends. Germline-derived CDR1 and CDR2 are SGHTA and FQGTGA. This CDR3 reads CASSPTAVLDEQFF. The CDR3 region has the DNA TGTGCCAGCAGCCCTACCGCTGTCCTCGATGAGCAGTTCTTC.

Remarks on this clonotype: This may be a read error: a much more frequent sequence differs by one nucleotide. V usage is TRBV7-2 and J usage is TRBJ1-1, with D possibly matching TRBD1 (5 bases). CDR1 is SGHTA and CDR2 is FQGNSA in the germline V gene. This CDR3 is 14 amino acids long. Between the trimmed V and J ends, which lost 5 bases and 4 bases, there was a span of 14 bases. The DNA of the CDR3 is TGTGCCAGCAGCATAGAGACAGCGATCACTGAAGCTTTCTTT. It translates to CASSIETAITEAFF.

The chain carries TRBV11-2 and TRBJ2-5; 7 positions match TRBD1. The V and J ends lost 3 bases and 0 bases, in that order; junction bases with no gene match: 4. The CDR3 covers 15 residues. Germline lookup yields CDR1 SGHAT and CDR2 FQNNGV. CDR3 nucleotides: TGTGCCAGCAGCTTGGGACAGCCGTACCAAGAGACCCAGTACTTC. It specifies CASSLGQPYQETQYF. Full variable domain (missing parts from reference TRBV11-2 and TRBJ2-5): EAGVAQSPRYKIIEKRQSVAFWCNPISGHATLYWYQQILGQGPKLLIQFQNNGVVDDSQLPKDRFSAERLKGVDSTLKIQPAKLEDSAVYLCASSLGQPYQETQYFGPGTRLLVL.

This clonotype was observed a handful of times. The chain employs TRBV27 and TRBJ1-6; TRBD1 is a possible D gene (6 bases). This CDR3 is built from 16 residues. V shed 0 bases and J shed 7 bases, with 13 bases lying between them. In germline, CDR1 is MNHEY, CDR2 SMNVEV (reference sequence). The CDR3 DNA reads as TGTGCCAGCAGTTTATCGGCAGGGGTTCCGAATTCACCCCTCCACTTT. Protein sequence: CASSLSAGVPNSPLHF.

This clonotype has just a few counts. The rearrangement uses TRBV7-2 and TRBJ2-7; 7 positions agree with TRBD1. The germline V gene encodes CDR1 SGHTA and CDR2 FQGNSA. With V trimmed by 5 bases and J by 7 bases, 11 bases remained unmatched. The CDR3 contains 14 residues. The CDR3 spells CASSHRQGSDEQYF. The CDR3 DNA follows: TGTGCCAGCAGCCATCGACAGGGCTCGGATGAGCAGTACTTC.

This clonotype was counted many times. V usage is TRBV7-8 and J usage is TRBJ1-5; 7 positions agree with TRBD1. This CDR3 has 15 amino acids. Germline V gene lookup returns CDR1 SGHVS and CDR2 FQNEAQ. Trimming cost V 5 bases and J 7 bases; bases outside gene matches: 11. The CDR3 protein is CASSRGQGGIQPQHF. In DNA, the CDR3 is TGTGCCAGCAGCCGGGGGCAGGGGGGTATCCAGCCCCAGCATTTT.